The source of this T cell receptor beta chain is a study of OX40 agonist ivuxolimab in advanced cancers. Clones were read by immunoSEQ multiplex PCR, and TCRdb kept only the in-frame ones, dropping some. This sample yields about 75,000 clones, of which around 87% are seen a single time; roughly 8% belongs to the top ten. The junction had 6 bases not matched to a gene; V was cut back by 1 base and J by 4 bases. Germline V gene sequence: CDR1 LNHNV, CDR2 YYDKDF (reference sequence). The CDR3 spans 16 residues. The source of this sequence is an adult with an advanced solid tumor such as melanoma, head and neck, liver or kidney cancer. This chain links TRBV15 with TRBJ2-3; 9 nucleotides line up with TRBD2. The sequences come from CD4+ or CD8+ T cells sorted from blood, collected in a trial of the OX40 agonist ivuxolimab. CDR3 protein: CATSRGRAGGADTQYF. The CDR3 DNA follows: TGTGCCACCAGCAGAGGCCGTGCGGGAGGGGCAGATACGCAGTATTTT.